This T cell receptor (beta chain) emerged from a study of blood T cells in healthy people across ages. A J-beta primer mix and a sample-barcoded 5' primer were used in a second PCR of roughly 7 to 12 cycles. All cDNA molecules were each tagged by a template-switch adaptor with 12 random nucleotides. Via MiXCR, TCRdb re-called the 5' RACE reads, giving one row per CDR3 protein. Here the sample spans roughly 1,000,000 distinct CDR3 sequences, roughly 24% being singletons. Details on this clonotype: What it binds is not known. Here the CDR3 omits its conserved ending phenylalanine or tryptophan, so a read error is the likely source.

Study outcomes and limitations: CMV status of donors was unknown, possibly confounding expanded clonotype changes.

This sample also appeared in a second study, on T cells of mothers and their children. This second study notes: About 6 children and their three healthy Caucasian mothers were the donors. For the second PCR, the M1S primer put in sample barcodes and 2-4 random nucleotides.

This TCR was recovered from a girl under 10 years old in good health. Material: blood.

The CDR3 DNA follows: TGTGCCAGCAGCTTGGATCGGGGGGTACACTATGGCTACACCATC. Translating gives CASSLDRGVHYGYTI. The J gene is TRBJ1-2, the V gene TRBV5-5, with D possibly matching TRBD1 (5 bases). Trimming left V 0 bases short and J 3 bases short, with 12 bases between. The CDR3 spans 15 residues. Per germline, CDR1 SGHKS and CDR2 YYEKEE (reference sequence).